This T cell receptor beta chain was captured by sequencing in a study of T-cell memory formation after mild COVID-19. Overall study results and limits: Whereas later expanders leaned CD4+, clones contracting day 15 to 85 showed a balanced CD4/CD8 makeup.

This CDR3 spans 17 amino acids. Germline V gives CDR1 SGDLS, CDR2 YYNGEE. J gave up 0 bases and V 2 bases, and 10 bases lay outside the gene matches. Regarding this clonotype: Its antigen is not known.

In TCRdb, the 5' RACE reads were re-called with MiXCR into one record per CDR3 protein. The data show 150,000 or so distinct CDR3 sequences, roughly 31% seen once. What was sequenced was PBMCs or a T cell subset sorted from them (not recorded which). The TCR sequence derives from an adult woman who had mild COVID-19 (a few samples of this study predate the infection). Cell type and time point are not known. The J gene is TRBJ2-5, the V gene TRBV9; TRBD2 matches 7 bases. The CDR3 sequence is CASSVGFGSGYQETQYF. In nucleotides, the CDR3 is TGTGCCAGCAGCGTCGGGTTTGGTAGCGGGTACCAAGAGACCCAGTACTTC.